The clone carrying this TCR beta chain was found a few times. The antigen is unknown. A clone one base away is much larger, so this may be a read error. The data belong to a study of blood T cells in healthy people across ages. Broader study findings: Naive T cell percentage showed a strong correlation with TCR beta diversity. PBMCs went unsorted, and a conclusive naive versus antigen-experienced comparison was therefore prevented.

Alongside a J-beta primer mix, a sample-barcoded 5' primer served in a second PCR lasting about 6 to 11 cycles. TCRdb re-analysed the 5' RACE reads in MiXCR, keeping a single row per CDR3 protein. The table lists roughly 1.7 million distinct CDR3 sequences, approximately 32% of them singletons. CDR3 size: 14 residues. Germline CDR1 and CDR2: SGHRS and YFSETQ. The chain couples TRBV5-1 to TRBJ2-3; the D gene is possibly TRBD2 (5 bases). Sequences were obtained from blood. The sequence was obtained from a woman in her thirties in good health. The CDR3 DNA sequence: TGCGCCGGCAGCTTGGGAGACTCGATAGATACGCAGTATTTT. It is translated as CAGSLGDSIDTQYF.